This T cell receptor (beta chain) was recovered during a study of cytomegalovirus exposure and HLA in healthy donors. The method was immunoSEQ multiplex PCR; TCRdb's version includes in-frame clones alone and lacks a portion of them. The sample holds 45,000 to 65,000 clones, 90% seen once. A single count supports this clone. CDR3 length: 18 amino acids. The rearrangement uses TRBV21-1 and TRBJ1-2. TRBV21-1 represents a pseudogene. The sequencing input was PBMCs. This TCR came from a young man in good health and CMV-seronegative. CDR3 sequence: CASSKRHPGGGLDYGYTF. The CDR3 DNA is TGTGCCAGCAGCAAACGACACCCGGGTGGAGGGTTAGACTATGGCTACACCTTC.